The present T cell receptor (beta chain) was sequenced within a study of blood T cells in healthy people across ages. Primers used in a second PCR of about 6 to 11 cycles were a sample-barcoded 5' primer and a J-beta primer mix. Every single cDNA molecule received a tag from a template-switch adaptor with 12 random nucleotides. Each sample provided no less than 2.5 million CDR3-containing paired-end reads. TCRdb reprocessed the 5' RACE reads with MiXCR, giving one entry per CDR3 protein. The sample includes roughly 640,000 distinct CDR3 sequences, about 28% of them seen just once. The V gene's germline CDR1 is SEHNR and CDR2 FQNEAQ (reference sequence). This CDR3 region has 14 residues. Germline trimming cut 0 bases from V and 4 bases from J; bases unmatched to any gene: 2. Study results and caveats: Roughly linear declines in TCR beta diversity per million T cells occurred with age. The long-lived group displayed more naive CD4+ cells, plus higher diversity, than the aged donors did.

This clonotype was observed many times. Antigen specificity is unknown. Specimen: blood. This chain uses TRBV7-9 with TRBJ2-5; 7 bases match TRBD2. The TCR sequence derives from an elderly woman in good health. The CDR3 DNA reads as TGTGCCAGCAGCTTAGCCCAGCGGGGAGAGACCCAGTACTTC. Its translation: CASSLAQRGETQYF.